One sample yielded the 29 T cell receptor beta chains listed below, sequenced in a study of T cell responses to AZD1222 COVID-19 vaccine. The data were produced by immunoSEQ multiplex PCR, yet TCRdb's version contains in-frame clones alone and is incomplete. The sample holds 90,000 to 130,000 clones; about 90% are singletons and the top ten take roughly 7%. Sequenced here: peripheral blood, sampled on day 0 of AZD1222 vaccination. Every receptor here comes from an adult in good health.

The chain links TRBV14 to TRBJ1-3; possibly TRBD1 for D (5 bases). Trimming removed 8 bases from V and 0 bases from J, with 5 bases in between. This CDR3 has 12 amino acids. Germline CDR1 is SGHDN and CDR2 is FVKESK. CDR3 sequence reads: CASGTSGNTIYF. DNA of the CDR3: TGTGCCAGCGGGACCTCTGGAAACACCATATATTTT.

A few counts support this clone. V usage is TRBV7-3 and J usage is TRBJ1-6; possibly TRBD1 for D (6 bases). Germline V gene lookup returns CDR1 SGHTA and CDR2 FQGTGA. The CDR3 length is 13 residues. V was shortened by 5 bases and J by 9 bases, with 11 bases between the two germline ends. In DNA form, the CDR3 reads TGTGCCAGCAGCCGAACAGGGACTTCACCCCTCCACTTT. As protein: CASSRTGTSPLHF.

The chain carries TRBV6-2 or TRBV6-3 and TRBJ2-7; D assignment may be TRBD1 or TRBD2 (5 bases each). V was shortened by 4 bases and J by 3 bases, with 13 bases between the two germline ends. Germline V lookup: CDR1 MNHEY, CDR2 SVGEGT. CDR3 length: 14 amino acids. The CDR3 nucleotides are TGTGCCAGCAGTTTGTTGGGGGTTAGCTACGAGCAGTACTTC. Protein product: CASSLLGVSYEQYF.

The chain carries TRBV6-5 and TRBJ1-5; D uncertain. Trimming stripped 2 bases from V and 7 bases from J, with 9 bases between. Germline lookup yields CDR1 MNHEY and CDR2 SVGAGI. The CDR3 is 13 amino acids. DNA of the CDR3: TGTGCCAGCAGTTACCAGGATGGCCAGCCCCAGCATTTT. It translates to CASSYQDGQPQHF.

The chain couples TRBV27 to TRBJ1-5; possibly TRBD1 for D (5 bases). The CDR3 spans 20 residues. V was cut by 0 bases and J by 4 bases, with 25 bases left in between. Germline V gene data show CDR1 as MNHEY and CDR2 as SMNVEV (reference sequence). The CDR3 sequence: CASSLSGFVGANTRNQPQHF. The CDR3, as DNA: TGTGCCAGCAGTTTATCGGGTTTTGTAGGGGCGAATACACGTAATCAGCCCCAGCATTTT.

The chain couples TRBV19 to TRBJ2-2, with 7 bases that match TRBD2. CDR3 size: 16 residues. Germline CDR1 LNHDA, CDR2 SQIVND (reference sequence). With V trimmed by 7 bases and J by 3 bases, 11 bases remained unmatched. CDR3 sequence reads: CASKANRLADTGELFF. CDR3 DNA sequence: TGTGCCAGTAAAGCGAATAGGCTAGCGGACACCGGGGAGCTGTTTTTT.

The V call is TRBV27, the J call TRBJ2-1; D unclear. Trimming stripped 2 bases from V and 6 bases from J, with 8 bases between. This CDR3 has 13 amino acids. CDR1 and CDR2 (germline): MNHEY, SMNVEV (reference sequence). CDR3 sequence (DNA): TGTGCCAGCAGTTTAGGCGTGTTCAATGAGCAGTTCTTC. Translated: CASSLGVFNEQFF.

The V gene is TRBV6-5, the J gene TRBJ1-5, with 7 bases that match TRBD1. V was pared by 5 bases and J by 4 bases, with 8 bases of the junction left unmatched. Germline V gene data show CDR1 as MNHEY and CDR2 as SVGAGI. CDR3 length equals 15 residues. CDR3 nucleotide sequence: TGTGCCAGCAGTCCAGGGGGTTCCTTGAATCAGCCCCAGCATTTT. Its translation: CASSPGGSLNQPQHF.

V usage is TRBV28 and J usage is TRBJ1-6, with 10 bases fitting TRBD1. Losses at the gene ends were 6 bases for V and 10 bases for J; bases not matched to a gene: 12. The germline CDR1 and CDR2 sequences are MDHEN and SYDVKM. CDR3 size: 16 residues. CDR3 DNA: TGTGCCAGCAGCTTTGGACAGGGGGTGAGAGGATCACCCCTCCACTTT. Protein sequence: CASSFGQGVRGSPLHF.

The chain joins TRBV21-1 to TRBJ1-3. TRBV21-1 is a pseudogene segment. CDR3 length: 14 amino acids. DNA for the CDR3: TGTGCCAGCAGCAAAGAGGGTGGGGGAAACACCATATATTTT. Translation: CASSKEGGGNTIYF.

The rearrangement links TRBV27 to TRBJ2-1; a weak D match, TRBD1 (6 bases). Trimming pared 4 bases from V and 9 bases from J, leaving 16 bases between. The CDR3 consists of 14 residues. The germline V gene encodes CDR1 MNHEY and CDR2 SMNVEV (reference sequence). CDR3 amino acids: CASSYQGFAGEQFF. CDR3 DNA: TGTGCCAGCAGTTATCAGGGGTTCGCGGGTGAGCAGTTCTTC.

DNA of the CDR3: TGTGCCAGCAGCCAAGGCGTCGCGGGGGGGAGGTACCAAGAGACCCAGTACTTC. Translation: CASSQGVAGGRYQETQYF. V is TRBV3-1 (or the pseudogene TRBV3-2) and J is TRBJ2-5, with TRBD2 identical over 9 bases. Germline CDR1 is LGHDT and CDR2 is YNNKEL (reference sequence). This CDR3 is built from 18 residues. V shed 1 base, J shed 0 bases, and the junction held 9 bases outside the gene matches.

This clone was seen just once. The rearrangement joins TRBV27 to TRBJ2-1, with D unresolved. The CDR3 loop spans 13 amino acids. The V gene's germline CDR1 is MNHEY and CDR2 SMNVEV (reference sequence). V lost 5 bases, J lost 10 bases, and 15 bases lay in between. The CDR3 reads CASSAILSWEQFF. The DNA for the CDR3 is TGTGCCAGCAGTGCGATTCTGAGTTGGGAGCAGTTCTTC.

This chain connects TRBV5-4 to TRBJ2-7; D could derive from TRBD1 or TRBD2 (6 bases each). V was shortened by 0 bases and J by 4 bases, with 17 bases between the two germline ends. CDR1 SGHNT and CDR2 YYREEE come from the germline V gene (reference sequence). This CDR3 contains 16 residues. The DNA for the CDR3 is TGTGCCAGCAGCTTGGGACTAGGAGGTAGGGGGTACGAGCAGTACTTC. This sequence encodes CASSLGLGGRGYEQYF.

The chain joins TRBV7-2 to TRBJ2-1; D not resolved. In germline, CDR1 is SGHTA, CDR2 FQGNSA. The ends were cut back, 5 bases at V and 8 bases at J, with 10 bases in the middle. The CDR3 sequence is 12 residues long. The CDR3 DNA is TGTGCCAGCAGCCCCCTTAGCTATGAGCAGTTCTTC. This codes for CASSPLSYEQFF.

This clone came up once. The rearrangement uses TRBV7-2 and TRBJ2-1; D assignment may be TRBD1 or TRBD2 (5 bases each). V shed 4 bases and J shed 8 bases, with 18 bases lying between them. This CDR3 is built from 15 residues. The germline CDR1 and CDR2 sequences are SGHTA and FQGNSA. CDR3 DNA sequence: TGTGCCAGCAGCTCTCCGGGGCAGGAAGGGTATGAGCAGTTCTTC. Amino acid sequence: CASSSPGQEGYEQFF. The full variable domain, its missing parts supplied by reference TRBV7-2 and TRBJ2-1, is GAGVSQSPSNKVTEKGKDVELRCDPISGHTALYWYRQSLGQGLEFLIYFQGNSAPDKSGLPSDRFSAERTGGSVSTLTIQRTQQEDSAVYLCASSSPGQEGYEQFFGPGTRLTVL.

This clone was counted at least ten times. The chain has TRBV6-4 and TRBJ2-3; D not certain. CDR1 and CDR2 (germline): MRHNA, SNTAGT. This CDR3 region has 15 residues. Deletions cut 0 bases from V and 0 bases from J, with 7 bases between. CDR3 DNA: TGTGCCAGCAGTGACTCGGAGACTAGCACAGATACGCAGTATTTT. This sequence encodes CASSDSETSTDTQYF.

CDR3 residues: CASSLVLGGGYEQYF. Here the CDR3 DNA reads TGTGCCAGCAGCTTAGTGTTGGGCGGGGGGTACGAGCAGTACTTC. The chain carries TRBV7-2 and TRBJ2-7, with TRBD2 matching over 8 bases. Losses at the gene ends were 1 base for V and 4 bases for J; bases not matched to a gene: 6. The CDR3 spans 15 residues. In germline, CDR1 is SGHTA, CDR2 FQGNSA.

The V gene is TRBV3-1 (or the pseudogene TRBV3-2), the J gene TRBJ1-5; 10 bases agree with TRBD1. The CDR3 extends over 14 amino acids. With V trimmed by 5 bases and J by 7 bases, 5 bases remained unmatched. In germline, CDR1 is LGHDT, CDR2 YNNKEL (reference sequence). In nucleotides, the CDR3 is TGTGCCAGCAGCAAGGACAGGGGGAGGCAGCCCCAGCATTTT. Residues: CASSKDRGRQPQHF.

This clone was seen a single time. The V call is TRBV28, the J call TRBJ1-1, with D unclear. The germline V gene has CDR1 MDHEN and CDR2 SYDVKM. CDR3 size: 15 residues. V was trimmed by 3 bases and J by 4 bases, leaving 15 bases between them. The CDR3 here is CASSFAGPEGTEAFF. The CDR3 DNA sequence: TGTGCCAGCAGTTTTGCCGGGCCGGAGGGCACTGAAGCTTTCTTT.

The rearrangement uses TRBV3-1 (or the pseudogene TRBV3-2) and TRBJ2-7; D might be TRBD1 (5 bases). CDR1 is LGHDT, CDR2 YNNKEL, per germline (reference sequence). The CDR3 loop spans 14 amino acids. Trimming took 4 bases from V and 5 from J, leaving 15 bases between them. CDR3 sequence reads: CASSLGWGGNEQYF. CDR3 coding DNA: TGTGCCAGCAGCCTAGGGTGGGGCGGAAACGAGCAGTACTTC.

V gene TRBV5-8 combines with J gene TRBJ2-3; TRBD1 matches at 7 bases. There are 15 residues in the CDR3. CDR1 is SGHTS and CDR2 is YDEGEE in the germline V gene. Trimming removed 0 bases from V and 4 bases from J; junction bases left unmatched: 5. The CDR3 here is CASSLGQGGSDTQYF. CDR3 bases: TGTGCCAGCAGCTTGGGACAGGGCGGTTCAGATACGCAGTATTTT.

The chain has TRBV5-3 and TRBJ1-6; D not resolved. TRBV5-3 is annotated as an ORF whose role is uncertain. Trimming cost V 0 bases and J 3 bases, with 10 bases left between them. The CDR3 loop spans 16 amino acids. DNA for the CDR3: TGTGCCAGAAGCTTGGCCCGCGTAAGCTATAATTCACCCCTCCACTTT. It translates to CARSLARVSYNSPLHF.

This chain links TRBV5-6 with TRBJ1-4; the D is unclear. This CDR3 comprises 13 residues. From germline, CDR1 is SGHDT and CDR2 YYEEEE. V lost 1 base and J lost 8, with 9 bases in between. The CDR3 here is CASSLTNEEKLFF. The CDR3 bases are TGTGCCAGCAGCTTGACAAACGAGGAAAAACTGTTTTTT.

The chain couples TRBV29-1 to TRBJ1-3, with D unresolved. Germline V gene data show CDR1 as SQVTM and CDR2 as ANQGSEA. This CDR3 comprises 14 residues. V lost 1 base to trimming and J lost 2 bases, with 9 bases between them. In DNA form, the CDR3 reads TGCAGCGTTGAAGTTGGGAGTACTGGAAACACCATATATTTT. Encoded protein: CSVEVGSTGNTIYF.

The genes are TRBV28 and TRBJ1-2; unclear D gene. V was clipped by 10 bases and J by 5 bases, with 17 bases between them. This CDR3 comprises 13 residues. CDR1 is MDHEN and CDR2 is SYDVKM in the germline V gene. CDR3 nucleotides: TGTGCCATAACCCGCGGGGAGAGGTATGGCTACACCTTC. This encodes CAITRGERYGYTF.

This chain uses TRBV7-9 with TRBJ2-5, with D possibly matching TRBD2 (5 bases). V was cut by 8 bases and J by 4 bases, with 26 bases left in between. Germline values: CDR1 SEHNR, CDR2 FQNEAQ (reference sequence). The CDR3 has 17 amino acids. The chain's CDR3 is CASEGSTRGTSVETQYF. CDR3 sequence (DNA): TGTGCCAGCGAAGGCAGCACACGGGGAACGTCCGTAGAGACCCAGTACTTC.

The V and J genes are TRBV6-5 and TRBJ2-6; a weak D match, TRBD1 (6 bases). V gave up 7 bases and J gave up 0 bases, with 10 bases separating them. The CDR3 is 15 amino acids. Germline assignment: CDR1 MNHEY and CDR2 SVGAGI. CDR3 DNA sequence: TGTGCCAGCATACTGGACAGCTCTGGGGCCAACGTCCTGACTTTC. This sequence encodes CASILDSSGANVLTF.

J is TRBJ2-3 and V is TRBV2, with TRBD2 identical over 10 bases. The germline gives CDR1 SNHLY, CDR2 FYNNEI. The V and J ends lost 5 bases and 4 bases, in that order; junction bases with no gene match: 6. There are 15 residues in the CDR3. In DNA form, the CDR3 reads TGTGCCAGCAGTCCTCTAGCGGGGGTTGCAGATACGCAGTATTTT. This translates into CASSPLAGVADTQYF.